Listed below are T cell receptor beta chains from one sample, sequenced in a study of CD8+CD57+ T cells in acquired aplastic anemia. TCRdb reprocessed the reads via MiXCR and lists one record per CDR3 protein. This repertoire shows some 120,000 distinct CDR3 sequences, 48% found once; its top ten account for 2% to 3%. The specimen sequenced was sorted CD4+, CD8+, or CD8+CD57+ T cells (not recorded which) from PBMCs. The receptor set was obtained from a human donor in good health, serving as a control. The CDR3 runs from the conserved cysteine through the conserved F or W. D genes are given only for firm matches. A row's size may be missing; if present it is once, few, many or a size class.

d_gene,abundance,j_gene,v_gene,CDR3aa,CDR3nt
TRBD1,NA,TRBJ1-4,TRBV12-3/TRBV12-4,CASSSSDRGGEKLFF,TGTGCCAGCAGTTCCTCGGACAGGGGTGGGGAAAAACTGTTTTTT
NA,once,TRBJ2-7,TRBV7-2,CASSQDVPNTYEQYF,TGTGCCAGCAGCCAAGATGTCCCGAATACTTACGAGCAGTACTTC
NA,NA,TRBJ1-5,TRBV19,CASSIDPARSQPQHF,TGTGCCAGTAGTATAGATCCAGCGAGGAGTCAGCCCCAGCATTTT
NA,NA,TRBJ1-4,TRBV7-9,CASSVRANEKLFF,TGTGCCAGCAGCGTCAGAGCTAATGAAAAACTGTTTTTT
TRBD1,NA,TRBJ2-7,TRBV4-1,CASSQDDRETHEQYF,TGCGCCAGCAGCCAAGACGACAGGGAAACCCACGAGCAGTACTTC
NA,NA,TRBJ1-5,TRBV19,CASSIGRRSPQHF,TGTGCCAGTAGTATAGGTCGGAGGTCGCCCCAGCATTTT
NA,many,TRBJ1-1,TRBV28,CASSSQDIPEAFF,TGTGCCAGCAGTTCGCAGGACATTCCTGAAGCTTTCTTT
TRBD1,NA,TRBJ1-2,TRBV5-1,CASRLGQGPYGYTF,TGCGCCAGCAGATTGGGACAGGGGCCCTATGGCTACACCTTC
TRBD1,many,TRBJ2-3,TRBV20-1,CSASFRTGSSDTQYF,TGCAGTGCTAGTTTCCGGACAGGGTCGTCAGATACGCAGTATTTT
TRBD2,few,TRBJ2-5,TRBV2,CASRTGTSEQETQYF,TGTGCCAGCAGGACCGGGACTAGCGAGCAAGAGACCCAGTACTTC
NA,many,TRBJ1-1,TRBV5-1,CASAKDSTATEAFF,TGCGCCAGCGCGAAGGATTCAACCGCGACTGAAGCTTTCTTT
NA,few,TRBJ1-2,TRBV6-1,CASTDGGYGYTF,TGTGCCAGCACCGACGGGGGCTATGGCTACACCTTC
NA,NA,TRBJ1-1,TRBV9,CASSVWLTDEAFF,TGTGCCAGCAGCGTGTGGCTGACGGATGAAGCTTTCTTT
NA,many,TRBJ2-4,TRBV10-3,CAISEYGGLDKNIQYF,TGTGCCATCAGTGAGTACGGGGGGCTTGACAAAAACATTCAGTACTTC
NA,NA,TRBJ2-5,TRBV18,CASSPTRRETQYF,TGTGCCAGCTCACCAACAAGGCGAGAGACCCAGTACTTC
TRBD2,many,TRBJ2-1,TRBV7-2,CASSLARGASGGVYSYNEQFF,TGTGCCAGCAGCTTAGCCCGGGGGGCTAGCGGGGGGGTTTATTCCTACAATGAGCAGTTCTTC
TRBD1,NA,TRBJ2-1,TRBV18,CASSPLPRDRDFDEQFF,TGTGCCAGCTCACCACTCCCCCGGGACAGGGATTTTGATGAGCAGTTCTTC
NA,NA,TRBJ1-1,TRBV19,CASRGYRDTEAFF,TGTGCCAGTAGAGGATACCGGGACACTGAAGCTTTCTTT
TRBD2,many,TRBJ2-5,TRBV4-1,CASSHPGLAGGPSQETQYF,TGCGCCAGCAGCCATCCGGGACTAGCGGGGGGGCCGAGTCAAGAGACCCAGTACTTC
NA,NA,TRBJ1-1,TRBV2,CASSVREGSFTEAFF,TGTGCCAGCAGTGTGAGGGAGGGAAGTTTCACTGAAGCTTTCTTT
TRBD2,many,TRBJ2-5,TRBV5-6,CASSYQRGDSETQYF,TGTGCCAGCAGCTACCAGCGGGGGGACTCGGAGACCCAGTACTTC
NA,few,TRBJ1-1,TRBV25-1,CASSRVGHKLTFF,TGTGCCAGCAGTCGGGTGGGCCACAAGCTAACTTTCTTT
TRBD1,NA,TRBJ2-2,TRBV4-1,CASSRAGQGTNTGELFF,TGCGCCAGCAGCCGCGCCGGACAGGGCACGAACACCGGGGAGCTGTTTTTT
TRBD1,many,TRBJ2-7,TRBV20-1,CSAGPRTGGGEQYF,TGCAGTGCTGGCCCCAGGACAGGGGGCGGCGAGCAGTACTTC
TRBD1,NA,TRBJ1-2,TRBV12-3/TRBV12-4,CASSFLDREGYGYTF,TGTGCCAGCAGTTTCTTAGACAGGGAGGGCTATGGCTACACCTTC
NA,NA,TRBJ2-3,TRBV2,CASSERGKVTDTQYF,TGTGCCAGCAGTGAAAGGGGTAAAGTCACAGATACGCAGTATTTT
NA,NA,TRBJ2-1,TRBV2,CASGRTEAYNEQFF,TGTGCCAGTGGCCGGACAGAGGCCTACAATGAGCAGTTCTTC